This T cell receptor beta chain was sequenced for a study of cytomegalovirus exposure and HLA in healthy donors. V was shortened by 3 bases and J by 4 bases, with 21 bases between the two germline ends. The CDR3 covers 16 residues. The germline V gene encodes CDR1 SQVTM and CDR2 ANQGSEA. The PCR had 60 Vbeta and 13 Jbeta primers. Sequenced by immunoSEQ multiplex PCR; TCRdb stores in-frame clones only, minus some. The sample records about 160,000 clones, 75% to 85% being singletons. This clonotype was sampled from a woman aged 50 to 60 in good health and CMV-seronegative. The chain couples TRBV29-1 to TRBJ2-5; D gene uncertain. The sample comprised PBMCs. In DNA, the CDR3 is TGCAGCGTTGATGGTGGTTATTCCACTTTAAGAGAGACCCAGTACTTC. Translating gives CSVDGGYSTLRETQYF. The variable domain in full, with the rest retrieved from reference TRBV29-1 and TRBJ2-5, is SAVISQKPSRDICQRGTSLTIQCQVDSQVTMMFWYRQQPGQSLTLIATANQGSEATYESGFVIDKFPISRPNLTFSTLTVSNMSPEDSSIYLCSVDGGYSTLRETQYFGPGTRLLVL.